This paragraph covers one T cell receptor (beta chain) sequence. Its antigen is unknown. Measured with immunoSEQ multiplex PCR; TCRdb has only the in-frame clones, and not every one. The data show fewer than 50,000 clones, with around 86% seen just once and around 6% held by the top ten. V lost 7 bases and J 4 bases, leaving 18 bases between the germline ends. CDR3 size: 15 residues. From germline, CDR1 is WSHSY and CDR2 SAAADI. The sample comes from a study of T cells in localized non-small cell lung cancer. Study-level results: A denser population of T cells in blood accompanied longer overall survival. Investigators sequenced only a single tumor region, leaving heterogeneity possible. The highest T cell clonality was in uninvolved adjacent lung, above tumor.

Sequenced here: peripheral blood mononuclear cells, sampled before any cancer treatment. This clonotype was sampled from a male donor at least 60 years old with stage II lung adenocarcinoma. The gene calls are TRBV10-2 and TRBJ2-3, with a tentative D call TRBD2 (6 bases). CDR3 nucleotide sequence: TGCGCCAGCAACATTTCCTCGGGAGTGTCAGATACGCAGTATTTT. Amino acid sequence: CASNISSGVSDTQYF.